This T cell receptor beta chain was recorded in a study of T-cell memory formation after mild COVID-19. MiXCR, run by TCRdb on the 5' RACE reads, gives a single entry per CDR3 protein. This sample has 120,000 to 150,000 distinct CDR3 sequences, with 15% to 20% found just once. The CDR3 is made up of 15 amino acids. Trimming left V 3 bases short and J 6 bases short, with 18 bases between. CDR1 and CDR2 (germline): DFQATT, SNEGSKA (reference sequence). The gene calls are TRBV20-1 and TRBJ1-5, with D possibly matching TRBD1 (5 bases). Source material: PBMCs or a T cell subset sorted from them (not recorded which). The sequence was obtained from an adult woman who had mild COVID-19 (a few samples of this study predate the infection). Cell type and time point are not known. CDR3 DNA: TGCAGTGCTAGTCTTGGGGCAGGGACCACTCAGCCCCAGCATTTT. Its translation: CSASLGAGTTQPQHF.